This T cell receptor (beta chain) was captured by sequencing in a study of blood T cell repertoires in COVID-19. Generated by immunoSEQ multiplex PCR, the TCRdb table keeps only in-frame clones and is missing some. The sample holds some 220,000 clones; roughly 81% are singletons and the top ten take roughly 4%. Germline CDR1 SGDLS, CDR2 YYNGEE. The CDR3 extends over 18 amino acids. Trimming at V came to 0 bases and at J to 4 bases, leaving 13 bases not matched to a gene. This sequence joins TRBV9 and TRBJ2-3; 8 bases are a match to TRBD2. Sequenced: peripheral blood. The sequence derives from a man aged 45-65 years with acute or convalescent COVID-19. Written as DNA, the CDR3 is TGTGCCAGCAGCGTAGCGGGCTGGGGGCGGGGGGTGGCAGATACGCAGTATTTT. Translating it yields CASSVAGWGRGVADTQYF. The complete variable domain, with remaining parts taken from reference TRBV9 and TRBJ2-3, reads DSGVTQTPKHLITATGQRVTLRCSPRSGDLSVYWYQQSLDQGLQFLIQYYNGEERAKGNILERFSAQQFPDLHSELNLSSLELGDSALYFCASSVAGWGRGVADTQYFGPGTRLTVL.